Listed below are T cell receptor beta chains from one sample, sequenced in a study of blood T cell repertoires in COVID-19. Some clones are missing from TCRdb's copy, which holds only in-frame ones; the method was immunoSEQ multiplex PCR. Altogether 300,000 to 400,000 clones are present, 65% to 90% being singletons, with the ten largest covering just over 7%. Material for sequencing was peripheral blood. These receptors all come from an older woman with COVID-19, enrolled during active disease. Both conserved end residues are part of each CDR3. The order of the fields is V gene, clone size, J gene, CDR3 length, D gene, CDR3 protein, CDR3 DNA. The D gene is left open where the match is weak. Clone size is stated in some rows and not others, as once, few, many or a class when expanded.

V: TRBV10-1; size: once; J: TRBJ1-1; length: 13; D: .; CDR3: CASSESSPGKAFF; DNA: TGCGCCAGCAGTGAGTCTTCCCCAGGAAAAGCTTTCTTT
V: TRBV9; size: .; J: TRBJ2-3; length: 16; D: TRBD2; CDR3: CASSVKAGASTDTQYF; DNA: TGTGCCAGCAGCGTAAAAGCGGGGGCCAGCACAGATACGCAGTATTTT
V: TRBV30; size: .; J: TRBJ1-5; length: 16; D: TRBD1; CDR3: CAWSVGSGGGNQPQHF; DNA: TGTGCCTGGAGTGTAGGGTCAGGGGGTGGCAATCAGCCCCAGCATTTT
V: TRBV5-1; size: .; J: TRBJ1-3; length: 15; D: .; CDR3: CASSSTGVSGNTIYF; DNA: TGCGCCAGCAGCTCCACAGGCGTCTCTGGAAACACCATATATTTT
V: TRBV7-9; size: .; J: TRBJ1-1; length: 14; D: .; CDR3: CASSFGLVNTEAFF; DNA: TGTGCCAGCAGCTTCGGTCTAGTGAACACTGAAGCTTTCTTT
V: TRBV5-4; size: .; J: TRBJ1-5; length: 14; D: .; CDR3: CASSLPGPGQPQHF; DNA: TGTGCCAGCAGCTTGCCGGGTCCGGGGCAGCCCCAGCATTTT
V: TRBV2; size: .; J: TRBJ1-1; length: 10; D: .; CDR3: CASRGTGAFF; DNA: TGTGCCAGCAGGGGAACGGGGGCTTTCTTT
V: TRBV7-7; size: .; J: TRBJ2-3; length: 17; D: TRBD2; CDR3: CASSPGWGRGGSDTQYF; DNA: TGTGCCAGCAGCCCCGGGTGGGGGCGGGGGGGCTCAGATACGCAGTATTTT
V: TRBV27; size: .; J: TRBJ1-3; length: 16; D: TRBD1; CDR3: CASSLSGGQSGNTIYF; DNA: TGTGCCAGCAGTTTATCAGGGGGCCAATCTGGAAACACCATATATTTT
V: TRBV4-1; size: few; J: TRBJ1-5; length: 15; D: TRBD1; CDR3: CASSQPGQGLQPQHF; DNA: TGCGCCAGCAGCCAACCGGGACAGGGTTTACAGCCCCAGCATTTT
V: TRBV5-4; size: .; J: TRBJ1-4; length: 14; D: TRBD1; CDR3: CASSSDRVEEKLFF; DNA: TGTGCCAGCAGCTCGGACAGGGTGGAAGAAAAACTGTTTTTT
V: TRBV5-1; size: .; J: TRBJ2-1; length: 15; D: TRBD2; CDR3: CASSQGTSVLGEQFF; DNA: TGCGCCAGCAGCCAGGGGACTAGCGTCTTGGGTGAGCAGTTCTTC
V: TRBV9; size: .; J: TRBJ2-3; length: 15; D: .; CDR3: CASSGTGLTTDTQYF; DNA: TGTGCCAGCAGCGGAACAGGGCTAACAACAGATACGCAGTATTTT
V: TRBV5-1; size: .; J: TRBJ2-5; length: 14; D: .; CDR3: CASSLGAGQETQYF; DNA: TGCGCCAGCAGCTTGGGAGCCGGGCAAGAGACCCAGTACTTC
V: TRBV19; size: .; J: TRBJ1-1; length: 16; D: TRBD1; CDR3: CASRDRGVPSRLEAFF; DNA: TGTGCCAGTAGAGACAGGGGGGTTCCGAGTCGTCTTGAAGCTTTCTTT
V: TRBV11-2; size: .; J: TRBJ2-7; length: 17; D: .; CDR3: CASSLDHVSWSSYEQYF; DNA: TGTGCCAGCAGCTTAGATCATGTCAGCTGGAGCTCCTACGAGCAGTACTTC
V: TRBV15; size: .; J: TRBJ1-5; length: 16; D: .; CDR3: CATSRGVGGSNQPQHF; DNA: TGTGCCACCAGCAGAGGGGTTGGAGGCAGCAATCAGCCCCAGCATTTT
V: TRBV29-1; size: .; J: TRBJ2-1; length: 12; D: .; CDR3: CSVEKGGNEQFF; DNA: TGCAGCGTTGAAAAAGGGGGCAATGAGCAGTTCTTC
V: TRBV6-5; size: .; J: TRBJ1-6; length: 13; D: TRBD1; CDR3: CASTRTGNSPLHF; DNA: TGTGCCAGCACCAGGACAGGCAATTCACCCCTCCACTTT
V: TRBV14; size: once; J: TRBJ2-5; length: 15; D: TRBD1; CDR3: CASSRITGGQETQYF; DNA: TGTGCCAGCAGTCGGATAACAGGGGGCCAAGAGACCCAGTACTTC
V: TRBV19; size: .; J: TRBJ1-5; length: 12; D: .; CDR3: CASQQGAQPQHF; DNA: TGTGCCAGCCAACAGGGTGCTCAGCCCCAGCATTTT
V: TRBV5-1; size: once; J: TRBJ1-1; length: 14; D: .; CDR3: CASSSQGLGTEAFF; DNA: TGCGCCAGCAGCTCCCAGGGCCTGGGCACTGAAGCTTTCTTT
V: TRBV20-1; size: .; J: TRBJ2-1; length: 11; D: .; CDR3: CSASSLGAQFF; DNA: TGCAGTGCTAGTTCTTTGGGGGCTCAGTTCTTC
V: TRBV27; size: .; J: TRBJ1-2; length: 14; D: .; CDR3: CASRDTDLNYGYTF; DNA: TGTGCCAGCCGGGACACAGACCTTAACTATGGCTACACCTTC
V: TRBV12-3/TRBV12-4; size: .; J: TRBJ2-7; length: 12; D: .; CDR3: CASSFSGYEQYF; DNA: TGTGCCAGCAGTTTTTCGGGGTACGAGCAGTACTTC
V: TRBV30; size: .; J: TRBJ1-5; length: 14; D: TRBD1; CDR3: CAFDRNRGQQPQHF; DNA: TGTGCCTTCGACCGTAACAGGGGGCAACAGCCCCAGCATTTT
V: TRBV11-1; size: .; J: TRBJ2-7; length: 15; D: TRBD2; CDR3: CASRPRLAGQYEQYF; DNA: TGTGCCAGCAGACCTAGACTAGCGGGGCAATACGAGCAGTACTTC
V: TRBV5-1; size: .; J: TRBJ2-7; length: 17; D: TRBD1; CDR3: CASSLEPRDRGNYEQYF; DNA: TGCGCCAGCAGCTTGGAGCCCCGGGACAGGGGGAACTACGAGCAGTACTTC
V: TRBV10-1; size: .; J: TRBJ2-5; length: 14; D: TRBD1; CDR3: CASSPGQPQETQYF; DNA: TGCGCCAGCAGTCCGGGACAGCCACAAGAGACCCAGTACTTC
V: TRBV10-3; size: .; J: TRBJ1-2; length: 14; D: TRBD1; CDR3: CAISFRDRLYGYTF; DNA: TGTGCCATCAGCTTCCGGGACAGGCTATATGGCTACACCTTC
V: TRBV11-3; size: .; J: TRBJ2-4; length: 15; D: TRBD2; CDR3: CASSSGGGAKNIQYF; DNA: TGTGCCAGCAGCTCAGGCGGGGGGGCCAAAAACATTCAGTACTTC
V: TRBV7-2; size: few; J: TRBJ2-2; length: 14; D: .; CDR3: CASSWTPNTGELFF; DNA: TGTGCCAGCAGCTGGACACCGAACACCGGGGAGCTGTTTTTT
V: TRBV5-6; size: .; J: TRBJ1-2; length: 13; D: TRBD1; CDR3: CASSLGQPYGYTF; DNA: TGTGCCAGCAGTTTGGGACAGCCCTATGGCTACACCTTC
V: TRBV6-5; size: .; J: TRBJ1-2; length: 13; D: .; CDR3: CASSYVEGGGYTF; DNA: TGTGCCAGCAGTTACGTAGAGGGTGGGGGCTACACCTTC
V: TRBV4-2; size: few; J: TRBJ2-1; length: 17; D: TRBD2; CDR3: CASSQAPLAGGRDEQFF; DNA: TGTGCCAGCAGCCAAGCCCCCTTAGCGGGGGGGCGAGATGAGCAGTTCTTC
V: TRBV20-1; size: .; J: TRBJ2-7; length: 11; D: .; CDR3: CSASPGSEQYF; DNA: TGCAGTGCTAGCCCCGGTTCCGAGCAGTACTTC
V: TRBV5-1; size: .; J: TRBJ2-3; length: 15; D: .; CDR3: CASSLAGGVTDTQYF; DNA: TGCGCCAGCAGCTTGGCGGGCGGGGTCACAGATACGCAGTATTTT
V: TRBV5-1; size: .; J: TRBJ2-2; length: 14; D: .; CDR3: CASSLADYTGELFF; DNA: TGCGCCAGCAGCTTGGCAGACTACACCGGGGAGCTGTTTTTT
V: TRBV11-3; size: .; J: TRBJ2-5; length: 16; D: .; CDR3: CASSLDGQGLRETQYF; DNA: TGTGCCAGCAGCTTAGATGGGCAGGGGTTACGGGAGACCCAGTACTTC
V: TRBV14; size: .; J: TRBJ1-3; length: 14; D: TRBD1; CDR3: CASSQGQGGNTIYF; DNA: TGTGCCAGCAGCCAAGGACAGGGTGGAAACACCATATATTTT
V: TRBV6-1; size: .; J: TRBJ1-3; length: 16; D: .; CDR3: CASSEGWAGTGNTIYF; DNA: TGTGCCAGCAGTGAAGGTTGGGCAGGGACTGGAAACACCATATATTTT
V: TRBV4-3; size: .; J: TRBJ2-2; length: 14; D: .; CDR3: CASSLLMATGELFF; DNA: TGCGCCAGCAGCCTCTTAATGGCCACCGGGGAGCTGTTTTTT
V: TRBV7-6; size: .; J: TRBJ1-1; length: 12; D: .; CDR3: CASGDPNTEAFF; DNA: TGTGCCAGCGGAGATCCTAACACTGAAGCTTTCTTT
V: TRBV27; size: .; J: TRBJ1-5; length: 15; D: .; CDR3: CASSPPEEDDQPQHF; DNA: TGTGCCAGCAGCCCCCCGGAGGAGGACGATCAGCCCCAGCATTTT
V: TRBV11-3; size: .; J: TRBJ2-7; length: 15; D: .; CDR3: CASSLPGQGSYEQYF; DNA: TGTGCCAGCAGCCTTCCCGGGCAGGGTTCCTACGAGCAGTACTTC
V: TRBV7-9; size: .; J: TRBJ1-3; length: 12; D: .; CDR3: CASSLDGQKADF; DNA: TGTGCCAGCAGCTTAGACGGACAGAAGGCGGATTTT
V: TRBV15; size: .; J: TRBJ1-2; length: 13; D: .; CDR3: CATSRAGIDGYTF; DNA: TGTGCCACCAGCAGAGCAGGGATCGATGGCTACACCTTC
V: TRBV9; size: .; J: TRBJ2-5; length: 20; D: .; CDR3: CASSVSAGPLSLRKQETQYF; DNA: TGTGCCAGCAGCGTCTCCGCGGGACCTCTTTCACTCCGTAAACAAGAGACCCAGTACTTC